The source of this TCR beta chain is a study of T cells after somatic rescue of genetic block. In regard to this clone: Germline and junction disagree at one end, which may indicate a read error.

CDR3 length: 12 amino acids. Germline V gene data show CDR1 as SGHDN and CDR2 as FVKESK. Measured with immunoSEQ multiplex PCR; TCRdb has only the in-frame clones, and not every one. The profile shows tens of thousands of clones, approximately 90% of them singletons. The sample was peripheral blood mononuclear cells (PBMCs). The TCR was taken from a young woman. The chain carries TRBV14 and TRBJ2-1; TRBD1 might be the D (6 bases). The CDR3 loop reads CASSLGAARPLF. The CDR3 DNA is TGTGCCAGCAGCCTGGGGGCCGCCCGGCCCCTCTTC.